This T cell receptor beta chain stems from a study of read filtering for tumor transcriptome and immune sequencing. Whole-study context: DNase treatment preceded whole-transcriptome library preparation.

This CDR3 region has 15 residues. Germline loops: CDR1 LNHDA, CDR2 SQIVND (reference sequence). V was trimmed by 8 bases and J by 3 bases, leaving 20 bases between them. Molecular barcoded adaptors covering alpha/delta and beta/gamma chains were used on approximately 400 ng RNA. TCRdb analysed the reads with MiXCR anew, one entry per CDR3 protein. The repertoire holds 85,000 or so distinct CDR3 sequences, with roughly an eighth as singletons. Whole-study results and caveats: RNA-seq captured clonotypes less deeply and reliably than IR-seq.

In its sample, this clonotype was seen many times. What it recognizes is unknown. The chain employs TRBV19 and TRBJ2-7; tentatively, D is TRBD1 (5 bases). This receptor was obtained from a donor at least 40 years old with multiple myeloma. Sequenced input: a population of CD138-negative cells sorted from bone marrow. Written as DNA, the CDR3 is TGTGCCAGTGCTCAGGGCGCCGAACCGTTCTACGAGCAGTACTTC. It is translated as CASAQGAEPFYEQYF.